These 15 T cell receptor beta chains share one sample of origin, sequenced in a study of T cell responses to AZD1222 COVID-19 vaccine. Assay: immunoSEQ multiplex PCR; the TCRdb copy retains only in-frame clones and omits some. The profile shows tens of thousands of clones, 65% to 85% of them singletons. This specimen was peripheral blood, taken on day 0 of AZD1222 vaccination. Receptors originate from an adult in good health.

The V gene is TRBV4-1, the J gene TRBJ1-5, with unresolved D. The V end lost 0 bases, the J end lost 1 base, and 10 bases lay between the germline ends. This CDR3 region has 16 residues. The germline gives CDR1 MGHRA, CDR2 YSYEKL. The CDR3 DNA is TGCGCCAGCAGCCAAGAGGCGGCCCTCAGCAATCAGCCCCAGCATTTT. Residues: CASSQEAALSNQPQHF.

J is TRBJ2-7 and V is TRBV28; D might be TRBD1 or TRBD2, each matching 5 bases. Germline-derived CDR1 and CDR2 are MDHEN and SYDVKM. The CDR3 sequence is 14 residues long. Trimming took 4 bases from V and 3 from J, leaving 13 bases between them. The CDR3 spells CASSSGTAFYEQYF. CDR3 nucleotide sequence: TGTGCCAGCAGTTCCGGGACGGCGTTCTACGAGCAGTACTTC.

The chain has TRBV6-1 and TRBJ1-6; D call uncertain. The germline V and J ends were trimmed by 2 bases and 9 bases, with 8 bases remaining between them. From germline, CDR1 is MNHNS and CDR2 SASEGT. This CDR3 is built from 13 residues. The CDR3 sequence is CASSELRSSPLHF. CDR3 in DNA: TGTGCCAGCAGTGAATTACGGAGTTCACCCCTCCACTTT.

The chain joins TRBV30 to TRBJ2-3; 7 bases are shared with TRBD1. The trim removed 0 bases at V and 0 bases at J, leaving 9 bases unmatched. Per the germline V gene, CDR1 is GTSNPN and CDR2 is SVGIG (reference sequence). There are 17 residues in the CDR3. CDR3: CAWSVPGTDPSTDTQYF. CDR3 nucleotide sequence: TGTGCCTGGAGTGTACCCGGGACAGACCCTAGCACAGATACGCAGTATTTT.

The gene calls are TRBV5-1 and TRBJ1-2; D unresolved. V was shortened by 0 bases and J by 1 base, with 16 bases between the two germline ends. The CDR3 is 17 residues long. Germline V gene lookup returns CDR1 SGHRS and CDR2 YFSETQ. CDR3 sequence: CASSLATGSVDNYGYTF. The CDR3 DNA reads TGCGCCAGCAGCTTGGCCACCGGTTCTGTGGATAACTATGGCTACACCTTC.

The rearrangement uses TRBV4-1 and TRBJ1-5, with TRBD1 identical over 9 bases. V lost 0 bases and J lost 4; bases outside the gene matches: 1. The CDR3 consists of 15 residues. Germline V gene lookup returns CDR1 MGHRA and CDR2 YSYEKL. This CDR3 reads CASSQDDRGNQPQHF. The CDR3 DNA is TGCGCCAGCAGCCAAGACGACAGGGGGAATCAGCCCCAGCATTTT.

The chain couples TRBV5-1 to TRBJ2-1, with TRBD1 identical over 8 bases. CDR3 length equals 14 residues. The V gene end was trimmed by 0 bases and the J gene end by 5 bases; junction bases not matched to a gene: 1. Germline lookup yields CDR1 SGHRS and CDR2 YFSETQ. For the CDR3, the DNA is TGCGCCAGCAGCTTGGTGGACAGGGACAATGAGCAGTTCTTC. Residues: CASSLVDRDNEQFF. The variable domain in full, with the rest retrieved from reference TRBV5-1 and TRBJ2-1, is KAGVTQTPRYLIKTRGQQVTLSCSPISGHRSVSWYQQTPGQGLQFLFEYFSETQRNKGNFPGRFSGRQFSNSRSEMNVSTLELGDSALYLCASSLVDRDNEQFFGPGTRLTVL.

This clone was observed a few times. V and J are TRBV4-1 and TRBJ1-2; D not resolved. The CDR3 is 17 amino acids. Deletions cut 5 bases from V and 0 bases from J, with 19 bases between. Germline CDR1 is MGHRA and CDR2 is YSYEKL. The CDR3 loop is CASSSFEGRRANYGYTF. The DNA of the CDR3 is TGCGCCAGCAGCTCCTTTGAGGGTCGAAGGGCTAACTATGGCTACACCTTC.

This clone was recorded only once. The chain carries TRBV6-5 and TRBJ2-7; 10 nucleotides match TRBD1. This CDR3 region has 14 residues. The junction had 4 bases not matched to a gene; V was cut back by 5 bases and J by 3 bases. CDR1 and CDR2 from the germline V gene are MNHEY and SVGAGI. This CDR3 reads CASSRDRGFYEQYF. In nucleotides, the CDR3 is TGTGCCAGCAGTCGGGACAGGGGCTTCTACGAGCAGTACTTC.

This chain links TRBV24-1 with TRBJ2-5, with 8 nucleotides matching TRBD2. V was pared by 4 bases and J by 5 bases, with 11 bases of the junction left unmatched. This CDR3 spans 16 amino acids. CDR1 is KGHDR and CDR2 is SFDVKD in the germline V gene. The CDR3 coding sequence is TGTGCCACCAGTGACACCCTTCTCGGGGGGGTCGAGACCCAGTACTTC. Translation gives CATSDTLLGGVETQYF.

V is TRBV6-1 and J is TRBJ2-7; D is possibly TRBD2 (6 bases). The V gene lost 3 bases and the J gene lost 5 bases, with 14 bases spanning the gap. The CDR3 has 14 residues. Looked up from germline, CDR1 is MNHNS and CDR2 is SASEGT. CDR3 sequence reads: CASSDGGFGNEQYF. CDR3 DNA sequence: TGTGCCAGCAGTGATGGGGGGTTCGGAAACGAGCAGTACTTC.

This sequence joins TRBV13 and TRBJ1-3; 7 nucleotides match TRBD1. The V and J ends lost 2 bases and 1 base, in that order; junction bases with no gene match: 2. CDR1 and CDR2 (germline): PRHDT, FYEKMQ (reference sequence). CDR3 length: 15 residues. CDR3 DNA sequence: TGTGCCAGCAGCTTACAGGGGGTATCTGGAAACACCATATATTTT. It codes for CASSLQGVSGNTIYF.

The gene calls are TRBV5-1 and TRBJ2-2; the D gene is possibly TRBD1 (6 bases). Between the trimmed V and J ends, which lost 0 bases and 3 bases, there was a span of 9 bases. The CDR3 covers 15 residues. Per germline, CDR1 SGHRS and CDR2 YFSETQ. The CDR3 DNA reads TGCGCCAGCAGCTTGGACAGGGCTGACACCGGGGAGCTGTTTTTT. Amino acid sequence: CASSLDRADTGELFF.

This chain joins TRBV6-5 and TRBJ1-3; a possible D gene is TRBD1 (5 bases). V lost 3 bases and J lost 1, with 7 bases in between. Germline CDR1 reads MNHEY; CDR2 reads SVGAGI. This CDR3 has 14 residues. DNA for the CDR3: TGTGCCAGCAGTTATGGGGGATCTGGAAACACCATATATTTT. Protein sequence: CASSYGGSGNTIYF.

In this sample, this clone turned up many times. The rearrangement joins TRBV19 to TRBJ2-7; 8 bases are shared with TRBD2. Germline V lookup: CDR1 LNHDA, CDR2 SQIVND (reference sequence). V shed 5 bases and J 9 bases; nucleotides not matched to a gene: 15. CDR3 size: 15 residues. CDR3 amino acids: CASSPQAGGLAGQYF. CDR3 bases: TGTGCCAGTAGTCCCCAGGCGGGAGGCCTAGCGGGGCAGTACTTC.